The next 2 T cell receptor beta chains were all read from a single sample in a study of early T cells in non-severe SARS-CoV-2 infection. TCRdb recomputed calls from the 5' RACE reads with MiXCR, one row per CDR3 protein. This sample has 55,000 to 75,000 distinct CDR3 sequences, with around 9.9% found just once. Specimen: whole blood. The receptors derive from an adult who was a healthcare worker with PCR-confirmed SARS-CoV-2 infection or an uninfected control (not recorded which).

This clonotype was recorded many times. Here the CDR3 reads CSARTLTNEKLFF. Written as DNA, the CDR3 is TGCAGTGCTAGAACACTTACTAATGAAAAACTGTTTTTT. The J gene is TRBJ1-4, the V gene TRBV20-1; D is undetermined. Between the trimmed V and J ends, which lost 2 bases and 2 bases, there was a span of 6 bases. The CDR3 extends over 13 amino acids. CDR1 is DFQATT, CDR2 SNEGSKA, per germline (reference sequence).

The CDR3 reads CASSSYDKLGKLFF. DNA for the CDR3: TGTGCCAGCAGCTCATATGACAAATTGGGGAAACTGTTTTTT. This chain joins TRBV12-3 or TRBV12-4 and TRBJ1-4; D gene unclear. The CDR3 contains 14 residues. Trimming removed 6 bases from V and 11 bases from J, with 19 bases in between.